Each of the 9 T cell receptor beta chains below was sequenced from the same sample in a study of shared clonotypes between healthy human individuals. It was CD45RO-negative cells, positively selected for CCR7, that made up naive CD8 cells, with terminally differentiated effector memory CD45RA+ cells excluded. Libraries were prepared by immunoSEQ multiplex PCR; TCRdb keeps only in-frame clonotypes and omits some of them. The profile shows about 2.2 million clones, about 94% of them singletons. Sequencing used naive CD8+ T cells from PBMCs. The receptors were sampled from a man aged 18 to 29 in good health. Some clones in this sample may be carry-over from other donors' samples.

The V and J genes are TRBV9 and TRBJ2-1; 7 bases agree with TRBD2. The V and J ends lost 2 bases and 1 base, in that order; junction bases with no gene match: 3. Germline CDR1 and CDR2: SGDLS and YYNGEE. This CDR3 has 15 amino acids. DNA of the CDR3: TGTGCCAGCAGCGTTGGACTAGATTCCTACAATGAGCAGTTCTTC. Translated: CASSVGLDSYNEQFF.

This clone appeared once. Distinct nucleotide sequences in the sample also encode this CDR3. V usage is TRBV27 and J usage is TRBJ2-7; the D gene is possibly TRBD1 (6 bases). This CDR3 has 13 residues. V shed 3 bases and J shed 3 bases, with 9 bases lying between them. Germline CDR1 is MNHEY and CDR2 is SMNVEV (reference sequence). The DNA for the CDR3 is TGTGCCAGCAGTTTCGGGACAAACTACGAGCAGTACTTC. Its translation is CASSFGTNYEQYF.

The chain employs TRBV4-3 and TRBJ1-2; D not resolved. CDR1 LGHNA and CDR2 YSLEER come from the germline V gene. V was cut by 0 bases and J by 4 bases, with 12 bases left in between. This CDR3 contains 15 residues. The CDR3 DNA sequence: TGCGCCAGCAGCCAAGATTTCGGCAGACGCTATGGCTACACCTTC. Amino acids: CASSQDFGRRYGYTF.

This chain joins TRBV27 and TRBJ1-1; 9 bases fit TRBD1. V lost 7 bases, J lost 2 bases, and 5 bases stayed unmatched. This CDR3 region has 14 residues. From germline, CDR1 is MNHEY and CDR2 SMNVEV (reference sequence). Here the CDR3 reads CASTHTGGNTEAFF. The DNA for the CDR3 is TGTGCCAGCACCCATACAGGGGGCAACACTGAAGCTTTCTTT.

The V call is TRBV5-6, the J call TRBJ2-7; D uncertain. The V end lost 4 bases, the J end lost 2 bases, and 13 bases lay between the germline ends. The CDR3 is 14 residues long. CDR1 is SGHDT, CDR2 YYEEEE, per germline. CDR3 sequence (DNA): TGTGCCAGCAGCGGCCCTCTTGACACCTACGAGCAGTACTTC. It encodes CASSGPLDTYEQYF.

V gene TRBV27 combines with J gene TRBJ2-1, with 14 bases identical to TRBD2. Germline trimming cut 5 bases from V and 2 bases from J; bases unmatched to any gene: 5. The CDR3 has 17 amino acids. Germline V gene sequence: CDR1 MNHEY, CDR2 SMNVEV (reference sequence). In DNA form, the CDR3 reads TGTGCCAGCAGTGCCGGACTAGCGGGAGGAGCCTACAATGAGCAGTTCTTC. This sequence encodes CASSAGLAGGAYNEQFF.

This chain joins TRBV4-1 and TRBJ2-2; TRBD2 matches 12 bases. This CDR3 is built from 17 residues. Germline V gives CDR1 MGHRA, CDR2 YSYEKL. The V segment lost 6 bases and the J segment 1 base; nucleotides outside the gene matches: 6. CDR3 nucleotide sequence: TGCGCCAGCAGACTCGGACTAGCGGGACTGAACACCGGGGAGCTGTTTTTT. It codes for CASRLGLAGLNTGELFF.

The chain couples TRBV7-9 to TRBJ2-1, with D possibly being TRBD2 (6 bases). CDR3 length: 15 residues. Germline CDR1 is SEHNR and CDR2 is FQNEAQ (reference sequence). V was shortened by 9 bases and J by 2 bases, with 17 bases between the two germline ends. The CDR3 coding sequence is TGTGCCAGTAGACCGGGCGGGGACCCCTACAATGAGCAGTTCTTC. Translated, it gives CASRPGGDPYNEQFF.

V is TRBV19 and J is TRBJ1-5, with 7 bases aligning to TRBD1. The CDR3 has 15 amino acids. CDR1 and CDR2 from the germline V gene are LNHDA and SQIVND (reference sequence). The V segment lost 9 bases and the J segment 5 bases; nucleotides outside the gene matches: 13. The CDR3 region is CASNYLRDRDQPQHF. The CDR3 bases are TGTGCCAGCAATTACCTCCGGGACAGAGATCAGCCCCAGCATTTT.